The clone carrying this T cell receptor (beta chain) was seen a few times. Its cognate antigen is unknown. The data were taken from a study of T cells in Graves' hyperthyroidism and ophthalmopathy. Notes on the study in general: Before onset, by a median of about seven months, the model predicted ophthalmopathy. In blood, most of the thyroid clonotypes expanded above 0.001 were also present.

From germline, CDR1 is LNHDA and CDR2 SQIVND (reference sequence). V was shortened by 7 bases and J by 1 base, with 13 bases between the two germline ends. This CDR3 comprises 14 residues. What was amplified from RNA transcripts were TCR beta CDR3 regions. A first-round RT-PCR of the TCR CDR3 used the HTBI primer set. Each CDR3 protein gets one entry after TCRdb re-called the multiplex PCR reads with MiXCR. The sample lists approximately 400,000 distinct CDR3 sequences; 14% were seen once. The sequenced sample consisted of blood. This sequence originates from a woman aged 55 to 70 with Graves' hyperthyroidism. The rearrangement uses TRBV19 and TRBJ1-1; maybe TRBD1 (6 bases). The CDR3 DNA follows: TGTGCCAGTACCCCGGGGGGCTGGAACACTGAAGCTTTCTTT. It translates to CASTPGGWNTEAFF.